This T cell receptor (beta chain) originates from a study of early T cells in non-severe SARS-CoV-2 infection. On the study more broadly: Sequencing input comprised bulk RNA from unsorted whole blood; chain pairing was not available. Study-wide results and limits: Clonotype matching in VDJdb favored anti-spike CD8 responses and did not capture private and CD4 specificities.

This clonotype was counted at least ten times. The antigen is unknown. The CDR3 length is 14 residues. Trimming shortened V by 0 bases and J by 5 bases, and 10 bases separated the two germline ends. Germline values: CDR1 SGHTA, CDR2 FQGNSA. Separate cDNA molecules each had unique molecular identifiers attached to them. TCRdb itself ran the 5' RACE reads through MiXCR, one entry per CDR3 protein. The sample lists some 50,000 distinct CDR3 sequences; over 5% were seen once. The sequence was collected from an adult who was a healthcare worker with PCR-confirmed SARS-CoV-2 infection or an uninfected control (not recorded which). The sample taken for sequencing was whole blood. This chain links TRBV7-2 with TRBJ1-1; TRBD1 is a possible D gene (5 bases). As DNA, the CDR3 is TGTGCCAGCAGCTTAGCCAGGGTTCAGACTGAAGCTTTCTTT. The encoded protein is CASSLARVQTEAFF.